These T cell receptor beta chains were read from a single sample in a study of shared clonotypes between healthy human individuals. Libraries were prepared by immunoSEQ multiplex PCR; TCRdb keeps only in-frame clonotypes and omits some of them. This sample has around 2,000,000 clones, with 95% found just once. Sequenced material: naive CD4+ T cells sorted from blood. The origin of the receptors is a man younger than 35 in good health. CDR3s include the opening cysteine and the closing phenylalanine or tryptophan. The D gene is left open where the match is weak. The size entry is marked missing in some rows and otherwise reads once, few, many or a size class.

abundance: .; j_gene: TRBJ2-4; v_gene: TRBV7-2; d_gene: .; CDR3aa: CASSALSLAKNIQYF; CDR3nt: TGTGCCAGCAGCGCCCTTTCTCTAGCCAAAAACATTCAGTACTTC
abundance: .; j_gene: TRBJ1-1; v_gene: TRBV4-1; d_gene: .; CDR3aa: CASSLRDNFMNTEAFF; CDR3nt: TGCGCCAGCAGCCTCCGGGACAATTTCATGAACACTGAAGCTTTCTTT
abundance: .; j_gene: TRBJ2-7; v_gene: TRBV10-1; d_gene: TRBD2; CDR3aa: CASSGAGGPFEQYF; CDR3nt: TGCGCCAGCAGTGGAGCGGGAGGGCCCTTCGAGCAGTACTTC
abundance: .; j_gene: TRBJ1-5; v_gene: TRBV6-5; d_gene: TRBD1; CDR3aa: CASRETGVGQPQHF; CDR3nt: TGTGCCAGCAGAGAAACAGGGGTTGGGCAGCCCCAGCATTTT
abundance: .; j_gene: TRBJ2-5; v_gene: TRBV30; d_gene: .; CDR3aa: CAWVRMGQETQYF; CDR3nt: TGTGCCTGGGTAAGGATGGGCCAAGAGACCCAGTACTTC
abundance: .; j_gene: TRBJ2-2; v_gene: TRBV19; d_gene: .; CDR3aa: CASSIEANTGELFF; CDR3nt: TGTGCCAGTAGTATCGAGGCGAACACCGGGGAGCTGTTTTTT
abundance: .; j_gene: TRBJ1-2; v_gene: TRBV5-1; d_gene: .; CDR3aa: CASSPGAGRTGYTF; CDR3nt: TGCGCCAGCAGCCCCGGGGCGGGGCGCACTGGCTACACCTTC
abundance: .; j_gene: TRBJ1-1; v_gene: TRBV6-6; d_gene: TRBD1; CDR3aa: CASSRDRFEAFF; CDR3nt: TGTGCCAGCAGCCGGGACAGGTTTGAAGCTTTCTTT
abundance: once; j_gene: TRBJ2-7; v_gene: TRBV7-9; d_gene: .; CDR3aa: CASGSSVVEQYF; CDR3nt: TGTGCCAGCGGCTCCTCTGTCGTCGAGCAGTACTTC
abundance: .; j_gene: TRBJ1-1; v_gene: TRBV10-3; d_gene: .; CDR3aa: CAISESVNTEAFF; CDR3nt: TGTGCCATCAGTGAGTCTGTGAACACTGAAGCTTTCTTT
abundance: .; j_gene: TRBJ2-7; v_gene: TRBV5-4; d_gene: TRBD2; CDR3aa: CASSSTSGGAGSYEQYF; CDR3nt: TGTGCCAGCAGTTCGACTAGCGGGGGGGCCGGCTCCTACGAGCAGTACTTC
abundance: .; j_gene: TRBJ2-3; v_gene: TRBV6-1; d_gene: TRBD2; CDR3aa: CASSELRDSSGRSDTQYF; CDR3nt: TGTGCCAGCAGTGAATTAAGGGATTCTAGCGGGAGGTCCGATACGCAGTATTTT
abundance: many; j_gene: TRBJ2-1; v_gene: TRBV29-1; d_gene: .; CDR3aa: CSVALSYNEQFF; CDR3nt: TGCAGCGTTGCTCTATCCTACAATGAGCAGTTCTTC
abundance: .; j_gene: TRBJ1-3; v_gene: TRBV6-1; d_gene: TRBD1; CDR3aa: CASSEARGVKGNTIYF; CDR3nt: TGTGCCAGCAGTGAAGCCAGGGGGGTAAAAGGAAACACCATATATTTT
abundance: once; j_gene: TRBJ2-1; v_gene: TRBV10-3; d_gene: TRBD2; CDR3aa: CAISRLLAGDNEQFF; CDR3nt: TGTGCCATCAGTAGATTACTAGCGGGGGACAATGAGCAGTTCTTC
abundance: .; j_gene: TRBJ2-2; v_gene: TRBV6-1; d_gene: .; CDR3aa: CASSPNPATGELFF; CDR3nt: TGTGCCAGCAGTCCGAACCCTGCAACCGGGGAGCTGTTTTTT
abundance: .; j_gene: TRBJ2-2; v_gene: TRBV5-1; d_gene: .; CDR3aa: CASSRGTANTGELFF; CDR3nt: TGCGCCAGCAGTCGAGGAACAGCGAACACCGGGGAGCTGTTTTTT
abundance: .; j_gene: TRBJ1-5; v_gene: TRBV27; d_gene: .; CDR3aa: CASSFGGGERQPQHF; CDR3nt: TGTGCCAGCAGTTTTGGAGGGGGGGAACGTCAGCCCCAGCATTTT
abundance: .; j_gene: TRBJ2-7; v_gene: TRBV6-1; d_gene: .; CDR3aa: CASCPREIFAYEQYF; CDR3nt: TGTGCCAGCTGTCCCCGCGAAATTTTCGCCTACGAGCAGTACTTC
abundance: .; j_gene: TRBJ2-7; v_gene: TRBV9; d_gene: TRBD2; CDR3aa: CASSPRLASEQYF; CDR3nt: TGTGCCAGCAGCCCACGACTAGCCAGCGAGCAGTACTTC
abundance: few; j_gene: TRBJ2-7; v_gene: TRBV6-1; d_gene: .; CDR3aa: CASVPQAPYEQYF; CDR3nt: TGTGCCAGCGTCCCGCAGGCCCCCTACGAGCAGTACTTC